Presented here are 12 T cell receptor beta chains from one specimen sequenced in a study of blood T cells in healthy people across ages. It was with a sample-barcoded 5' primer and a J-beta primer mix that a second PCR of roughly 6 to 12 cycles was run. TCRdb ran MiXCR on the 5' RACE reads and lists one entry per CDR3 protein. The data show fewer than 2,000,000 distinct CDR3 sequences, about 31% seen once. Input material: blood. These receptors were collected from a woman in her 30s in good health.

The CDR3 reads CASSGGGSSNEQFF. The DNA for the CDR3 is TGTGCCAGCAGCGGTGGCGGGAGTTCGAATGAGCAGTTCTTC. This chain uses TRBV7-3 with TRBJ2-1; TRBD2 aligns across 7 bases. Germline trimming cut 5 bases from V and 7 bases from J; bases unmatched to any gene: 8. CDR3 length: 14 amino acids. Looked up from germline, CDR1 is SGHTA and CDR2 is FQGTGA.

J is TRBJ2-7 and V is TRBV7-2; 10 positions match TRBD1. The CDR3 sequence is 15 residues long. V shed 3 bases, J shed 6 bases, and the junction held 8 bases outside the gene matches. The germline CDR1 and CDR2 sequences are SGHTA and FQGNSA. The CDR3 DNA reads TGTGCCAGCAGCTTTCGACAGGGGGCGGCTGCCGAGCAGTACTTC. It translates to CASSFRQGAAAEQYF. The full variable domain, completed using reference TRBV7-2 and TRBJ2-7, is GAGVSQSPSNKVTEKGKDVELRCDPISGHTALYWYRQSLGQGLEFLIYFQGNSAPDKSGLPSDRFSAERTGGSVSTLTIQRTQQEDSAVYLCASSFRQGAAAEQYFGPGTRLTVT.

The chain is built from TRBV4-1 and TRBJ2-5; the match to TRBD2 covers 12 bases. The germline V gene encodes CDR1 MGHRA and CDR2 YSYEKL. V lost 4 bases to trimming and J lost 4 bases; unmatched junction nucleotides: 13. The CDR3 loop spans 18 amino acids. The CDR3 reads CASSPSGGARDLRETQYF. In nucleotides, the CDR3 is TGCGCCAGCAGCCCTAGCGGGGGGGCCCGAGATCTCCGAGAGACCCAGTACTTC.

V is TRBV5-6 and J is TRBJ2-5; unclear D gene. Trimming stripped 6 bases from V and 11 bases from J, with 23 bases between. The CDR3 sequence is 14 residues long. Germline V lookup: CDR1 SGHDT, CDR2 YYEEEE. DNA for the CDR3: TGTGCCAGCAAGGTTAGCTATTTTTCCGTCGTGCAGTACTTC. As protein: CASKVSYFSVVQYF.

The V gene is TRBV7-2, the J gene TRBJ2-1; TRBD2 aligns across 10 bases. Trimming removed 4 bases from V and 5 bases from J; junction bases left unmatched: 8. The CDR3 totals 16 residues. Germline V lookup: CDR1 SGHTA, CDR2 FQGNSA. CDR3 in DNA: TGTGCCAGCAGCTGGCCCAAGCGGGAGGGAAACAATGAGCAGTTCTTC. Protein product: CASSWPKREGNNEQFF. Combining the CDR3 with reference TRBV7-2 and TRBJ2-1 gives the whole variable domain GAGVSQSPSNKVTEKGKDVELRCDPISGHTALYWYRQSLGQGLEFLIYFQGNSAPDKSGLPSDRFSAERTGGSVSTLTIQRTQQEDSAVYLCASSWPKREGNNEQFFGPGTRLTVL.

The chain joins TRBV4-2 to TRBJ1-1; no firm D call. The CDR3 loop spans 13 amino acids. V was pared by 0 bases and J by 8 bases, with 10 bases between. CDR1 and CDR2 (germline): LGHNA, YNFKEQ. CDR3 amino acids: CASSQEVVAEAFF. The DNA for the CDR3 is TGTGCCAGCAGCCAAGAGGTAGTCGCCGAAGCTTTCTTT.

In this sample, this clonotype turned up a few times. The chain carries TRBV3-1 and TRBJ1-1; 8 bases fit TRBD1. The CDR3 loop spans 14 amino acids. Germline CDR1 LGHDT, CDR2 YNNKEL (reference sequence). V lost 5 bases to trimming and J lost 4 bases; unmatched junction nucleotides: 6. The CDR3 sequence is CASSTPTGGTEAFF. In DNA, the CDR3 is TGTGCCAGCAGCACGCCCACAGGGGGCACTGAAGCTTTCTTT.

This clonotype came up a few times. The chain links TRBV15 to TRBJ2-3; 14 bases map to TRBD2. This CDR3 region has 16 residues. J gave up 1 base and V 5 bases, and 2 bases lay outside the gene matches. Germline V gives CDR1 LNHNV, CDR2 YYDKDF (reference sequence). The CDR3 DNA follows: TGTGCCACCAGCGGGGGACTAGCGGGAGGCACAGATACGCAGTATTTT. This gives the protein CATSGGLAGGTDTQYF.

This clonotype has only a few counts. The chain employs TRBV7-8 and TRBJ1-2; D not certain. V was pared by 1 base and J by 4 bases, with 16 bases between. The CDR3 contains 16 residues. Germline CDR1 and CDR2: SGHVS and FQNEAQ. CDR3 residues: CASSLGGKTFIYGYTF. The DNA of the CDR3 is TGTGCCAGCAGCTTAGGTGGAAAGACCTTCATCTATGGCTACACCTTC.

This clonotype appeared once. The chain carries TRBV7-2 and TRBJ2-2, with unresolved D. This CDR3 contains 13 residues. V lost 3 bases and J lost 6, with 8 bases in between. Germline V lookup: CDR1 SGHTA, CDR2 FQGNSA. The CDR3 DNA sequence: TGTGCCAGCAGCTTCCCCCGTCCCGGGGAGCTGTTTTTT. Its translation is CASSFPRPGELFF.

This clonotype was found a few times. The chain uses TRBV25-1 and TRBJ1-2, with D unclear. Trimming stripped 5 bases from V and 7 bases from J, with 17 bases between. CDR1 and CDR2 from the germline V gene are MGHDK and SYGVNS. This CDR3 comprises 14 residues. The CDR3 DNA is TGTGCCAGCAGTCCCCCCTCTTTGTCTGGTGGCTACACCTTC. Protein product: CASSPPSLSGGYTF.

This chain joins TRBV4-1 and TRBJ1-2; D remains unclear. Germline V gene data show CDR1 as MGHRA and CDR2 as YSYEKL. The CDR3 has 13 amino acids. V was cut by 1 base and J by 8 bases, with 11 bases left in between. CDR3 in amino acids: CASSQGLARGYTF. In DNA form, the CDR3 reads TGCGCCAGCAGCCAAGGTCTGGCGAGGGGCTACACCTTC.